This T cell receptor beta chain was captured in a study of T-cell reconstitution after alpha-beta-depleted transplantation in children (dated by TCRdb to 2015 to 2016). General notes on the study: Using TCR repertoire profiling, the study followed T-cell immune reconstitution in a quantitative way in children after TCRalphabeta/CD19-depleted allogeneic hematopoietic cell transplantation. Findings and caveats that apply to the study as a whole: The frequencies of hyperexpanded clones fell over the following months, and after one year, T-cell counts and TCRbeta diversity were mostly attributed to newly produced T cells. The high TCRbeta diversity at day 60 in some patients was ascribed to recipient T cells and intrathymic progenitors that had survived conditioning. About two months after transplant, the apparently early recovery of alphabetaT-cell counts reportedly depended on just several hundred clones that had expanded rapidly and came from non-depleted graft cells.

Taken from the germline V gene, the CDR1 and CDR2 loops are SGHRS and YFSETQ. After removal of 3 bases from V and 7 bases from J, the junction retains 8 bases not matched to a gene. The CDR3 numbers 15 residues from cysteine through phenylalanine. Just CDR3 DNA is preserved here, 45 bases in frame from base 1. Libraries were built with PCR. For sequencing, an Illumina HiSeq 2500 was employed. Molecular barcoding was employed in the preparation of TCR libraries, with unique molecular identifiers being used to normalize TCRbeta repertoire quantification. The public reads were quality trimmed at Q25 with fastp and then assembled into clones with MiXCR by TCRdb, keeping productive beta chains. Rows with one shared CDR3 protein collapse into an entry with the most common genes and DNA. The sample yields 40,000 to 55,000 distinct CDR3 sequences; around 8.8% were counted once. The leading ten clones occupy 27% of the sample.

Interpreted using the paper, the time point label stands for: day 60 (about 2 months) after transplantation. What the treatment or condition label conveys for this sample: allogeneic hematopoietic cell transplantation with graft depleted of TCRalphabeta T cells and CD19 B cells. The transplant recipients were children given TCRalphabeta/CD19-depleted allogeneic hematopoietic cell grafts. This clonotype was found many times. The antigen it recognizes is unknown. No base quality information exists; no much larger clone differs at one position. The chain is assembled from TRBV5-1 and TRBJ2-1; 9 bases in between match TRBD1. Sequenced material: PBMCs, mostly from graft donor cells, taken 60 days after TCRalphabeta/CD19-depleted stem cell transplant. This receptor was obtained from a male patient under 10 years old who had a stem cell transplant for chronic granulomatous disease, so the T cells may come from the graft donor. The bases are TGCGCCAGCAGCTCGGGGACAGGGAGGAGTAATGAGCAGTTCTTC. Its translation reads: CASSSGTGRSNEQFF.